Listed below are T cell receptor beta chains from one sample, sequenced in a study of T cell responses to AZD1222 COVID-19 vaccine. Profiled with immunoSEQ multiplex PCR; TCRdb holds only in-frame clones, not every one. Here the sample spans some 150,000 clones, just over 90% being singletons. Sequences were derived from peripheral blood, sampled on day 0 of AZD1222 vaccination. The receptors come from an adult in good health. The CDR3 runs from the conserved cysteine through the conserved F or W. D genes are given only for firm matches. Size is omitted from some rows. Given values are once, few, many or a class for expanded clones.

clone size,J gene,D gene,V gene,CDR3 DNA,CDR3 protein
once,TRBJ2-5,TRBD2,TRBV5-1,TGCGCCAGCAGCTTCGACTCTAGCGGGAGATTTCGAGAGACCCAGTACTTC,CASSFDSSGRFRETQYF
-,TRBJ1-6,-,TRBV4-2,TGTGCCAGCAGCCAAGAAATTACGATGGGGGCAGGGAACAATTCACCCCTCCACTTT,CASSQEITMGAGNNSPLHF
-,TRBJ2-1,TRBD2,TRBV11-2,TGTGCCAGCAGCTTAAGCGGGGCCCCTACCGATGAGCAGTTCTTC,CASSLSGAPTDEQFF
-,TRBJ2-3,-,TRBV5-1,TGCGCCAGCAGTCGGCCCGGCTCAGATACGCAGTATTTT,CASSRPGSDTQYF
-,TRBJ2-1,TRBD2,TRBV5-1,TGCGCCAGCAGCTTGTCGTCTAGCGGGTCCAACAATGAGCAGTTCTTC,CASSLSSSGSNNEQFF
-,TRBJ2-7,TRBD1,TRBV30,TGTGCCTGGAGCCCCACAGGGGGCGAGCAGTACTTC,CAWSPTGGEQYF
-,TRBJ2-5,TRBD1,TRBV9,TGTGCCAGCAGCTCCAGGGGGTCCCCTCAAGAGACCCAGTACTTC,CASSSRGSPQETQYF
-,TRBJ2-4,TRBD1,TRBV27,TGTGCCAGCAGTCAACAGGGGGCCAAAAACATTCAGTACTTC,CASSQQGAKNIQYF
-,TRBJ1-1,-,TRBV7-9,TGTGCCAGCAGCTTAGTCCAGGGAGGGACTGAAGCTTTCTTT,CASSLVQGGTEAFF
once,TRBJ2-3,TRBD2,TRBV28,TGTGCCAGCAGTTCCAGGACTAGCGGGAGGGGGGCAGATACGCAGTATTTT,CASSSRTSGRGADTQYF
-,TRBJ1-4,-,TRBV12-3/TRBV12-4,TGTGCCAGCACCCAGGACAGTAATGAAAAACTGTTTTTT,CASTQDSNEKLFF
-,TRBJ1-1,TRBD1,TRBV19,TGTGCCAGTAGTGGACAACAGGGGGGCACTGAAGCTTTCTTT,CASSGQQGGTEAFF
-,TRBJ1-4,TRBD1,TRBV28,TGTGCCAGCAGGGGACAGGGGGAGTGGTCAACTAATGAAAAACTGTTTTTT,CASRGQGEWSTNEKLFF
-,TRBJ1-6,-,TRBV25-1,TGTGCCAGCAGGGACGGGACCCGGGCCCAGAATTCACCCCTCCACTTT,CASRDGTRAQNSPLHF
-,TRBJ2-7,-,TRBV4-1,TGCGCCAGCAGCCAAGGACCGCTAGCCACCTACGAGCAGTACTTC,CASSQGPLATYEQYF
once,TRBJ2-7,TRBD1,TRBV6-5,TGTGCCAGCAGCCACAGGGGGGTCTCCTACGAGCAGTACTTC,CASSHRGVSYEQYF
-,TRBJ1-1,-,TRBV2,TGTGCCAGCACACTGCAGGGTCTGGACACTGAAGCTTTCTTT,CASTLQGLDTEAFF
-,TRBJ2-2,-,TRBV5-4,TGTGCCAGCAGCCTGAAGATGGCCGGGGAGCTGTTTTTT,CASSLKMAGELFF
once,TRBJ1-2,TRBD1,TRBV6-5,TGTGCCAGCAGGGGCCGGGACAGGGGGTATGGCTACACCTTC,CASRGRDRGYGYTF
-,TRBJ2-1,TRBD1,TRBV27,TGTGCCAGCAGTGGACAGGGGACCCTCTCCTACAATGAGCAGTTCTTC,CASSGQGTLSYNEQFF
-,TRBJ1-4,TRBD1,TRBV28,TGTGCCAGCAGTCTCGTAGGGGACAGGGGACGAGAAAAACTGTTTTTT,CASSLVGDRGREKLFF
-,TRBJ1-1,TRBD1,TRBV6-2/TRBV6-3,TGTGCCAGCAGCCGGACAGGGCCGAACACTGAAGCTTTCTTT,CASSRTGPNTEAFF
-,TRBJ2-1,TRBD2,TRBV5-1,TGCGCCAGCAGCAGACTAGCGGGAGTCAATGAGCAGTTCTTC,CASSRLAGVNEQFF
-,TRBJ1-2,-,TRBV18,TGTGCCAGCTCACCCGAAGGGGGCTATGGCTACACCTTC,CASSPEGGYGYTF
once,TRBJ2-7,-,TRBV19,TGTGCCAGTAGTATCGTGGGGAACCCCTACGAGCAGTACTTC,CASSIVGNPYEQYF
-,TRBJ2-3,-,TRBV5-1,TGCGCCAGCAGCGATTACCCCGGGACGGGTCGCGATACGCAGTATTTT,CASSDYPGTGRDTQYF
-,TRBJ1-1,-,TRBV27,TGTGCCAGCAGTTTCTCTACAGGGTCAACTGAAGCTTTCTTT,CASSFSTGSTEAFF
-,TRBJ1-3,TRBD1,TRBV3-1/TRBV3-2,TGTGCCAGCAGCCTACCGACAGGGATCTCCTCTGGAAACACCATATATTTT,CASSLPTGISSGNTIYF
-,TRBJ1-5,TRBD1,TRBV19,TGTGCCAGTAGTATACACCAGGGGGCGCAGGGTCAGCCCCAGCATTTT,CASSIHQGAQGQPQHF
-,TRBJ2-5,-,TRBV3-1/TRBV3-2,TGTGCCAGCAGCCAAGGTATAGCGGAGGGGGGAGAGACCCAGTACTTC,CASSQGIAEGGETQYF
-,TRBJ1-2,-,TRBV23-1,TGCGCCAGCAGTCATTTGAGACAGCCAGGATGCTACACCTTC,CASSHLRQPGCYTF
-,TRBJ1-3,-,TRBV9,TGTGCCAGCAGCGCCAGCTCGGGTATCTCTGGAAACACCATATATTTT,CASSASSGISGNTIYF
-,TRBJ1-2,TRBD1,TRBV4-1,TGCGCCAGCAGCCACCAACAGGGGGCGGGCTATGGCTACACCTTC,CASSHQQGAGYGYTF
once,TRBJ2-7,-,TRBV19,TGTGCCAGTAGTATTAGTCAGGGGCCTTCCTACGAGCAGTACTTC,CASSISQGPSYEQYF
once,TRBJ1-2,TRBD1,TRBV19,TGTGCCAGTAGTATAGGCACGTTTAGACAGGGGAACAACTATGGCTACACCTTC,CASSIGTFRQGNNYGYTF
-,TRBJ2-3,TRBD1,TRBV3-1/TRBV3-2,TGTGCCAGCAGCCGTACCTACGAAACAGGGGGCATCGCAGATACGCAGTATTTT,CASSRTYETGGIADTQYF
-,TRBJ2-5,-,TRBV5-1,TGCGCCAGCAGCCTTCGCCCCATGGAGACCCAGTACTTC,CASSLRPMETQYF
-,TRBJ1-1,-,TRBV30,TGTGCCTGGGGTACCCCTTTACCGAGGGCAGCGGGGGGAGCTTTCTTT,CAWGTPLPRAAGGAFF
once,TRBJ1-2,-,TRBV7-9,TGTGCCAGCAGCTTAGGGGCTTCAATGACGGGCTACACCTTC,CASSLGASMTGYTF
-,TRBJ1-3,-,TRBV5-1,TGCGCCAGCAGCTTGTCTTCTGGAAACACCATATATTTT,CASSLSSGNTIYF
-,TRBJ2-7,-,TRBV6-6,TGTGCCAGCAGTTTTTCCGTGACCTACGAGCAGTACTTC,CASSFSVTYEQYF
-,TRBJ1-4,TRBD1,TRBV19,TGTGCCAGTAGTTCCGGGACAGGGTTAGAAAAACTGTTTTTT,CASSSGTGLEKLFF